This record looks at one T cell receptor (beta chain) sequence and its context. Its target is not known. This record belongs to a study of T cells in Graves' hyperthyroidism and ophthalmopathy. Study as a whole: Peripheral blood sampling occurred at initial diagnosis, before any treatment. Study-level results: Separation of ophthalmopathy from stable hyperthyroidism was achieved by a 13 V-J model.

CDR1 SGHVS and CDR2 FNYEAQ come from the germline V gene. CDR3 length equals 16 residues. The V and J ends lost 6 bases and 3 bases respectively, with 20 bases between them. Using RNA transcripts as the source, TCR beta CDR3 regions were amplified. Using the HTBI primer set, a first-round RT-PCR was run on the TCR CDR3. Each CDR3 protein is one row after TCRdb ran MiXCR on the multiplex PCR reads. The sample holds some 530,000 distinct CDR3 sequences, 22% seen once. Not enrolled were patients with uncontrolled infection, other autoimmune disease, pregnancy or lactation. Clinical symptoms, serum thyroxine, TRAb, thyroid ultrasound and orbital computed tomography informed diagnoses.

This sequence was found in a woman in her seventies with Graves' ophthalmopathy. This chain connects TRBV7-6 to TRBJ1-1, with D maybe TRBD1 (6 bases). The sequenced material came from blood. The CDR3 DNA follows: TGTGCCAGCAGTGAGGGGGGGTTAAAGTTGGACACTGAAGCTTTCTTT. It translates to CASSEGGLKLDTEAFF.